Here is one T cell receptor (beta chain) with its context. The CDR3 spans 15 residues. Germline-derived CDR1 and CDR2 are SNHLY and FYNNEI. The trim removed 7 bases at V and 3 bases at J, leaving 6 bases unmatched. The sample originates from a study of cytomegalovirus exposure and HLA in healthy donors. The PCR ran on 60 Vbeta and 13 Jbeta primers. The protocol was immunoSEQ multiplex PCR, while the TCRdb copy is restricted to in-frame clones and leaves out a portion. Of about 77,000 clones in the sample, approximately 80% were seen once. This sequence originates from a man aged 40-49 years in good health and CMV-seronegative. The rearrangement uses TRBV2 and TRBJ1-4, with 9 bases aligning to TRBD1. The material sequenced was PBMCs. CDR3 nucleotide sequence: TGTGCCAGCACTAAACAGGGGGCCTCTAATGAAAAACTGTTTTTT. It specifies CASTKQGASNEKLFF. Variable domain in full (rest from reference TRBV2 and TRBJ1-4): EPEVTQTPSHQVTQMGQEVILRCVPISNHLYFYWYRQILGQKVEFLVSFYNNEISEKSEIFDDQFSVERPDGSNFTLKIRSTKLEDSAMYFCASTKQGASNEKLFFGSGTQLSVL.